This is a list of T cell receptor beta chains from one sample in a study of control samples from healthy donors and cancer patients. Libraries were prepared by immunoSEQ multiplex PCR; TCRdb keeps only in-frame clonotypes and omits some of them. The profile shows 90,000 or so clones, about 85% of them singletons. Sequenced input: blood. Every receptor here comes from a woman between 45 and 65 years old in good health. The CDR3 runs from the conserved cysteine through the conserved F or W. Fields, in order: J gene, D gene, V gene, clone size, CDR3 DNA, CDR3 protein. The D gene is left open where the match is weak. The size field is filled for only some rows; it gives once, few, many or a size class.

J: TRBJ1-2
D: NA
V: TRBV4-3
size: NA
DNA: TGCGCCAGCAGCCAAGATACGAGGCAGGGGAACTATGGCTACACCTTC
CDR3: CASSQDTRQGNYGYTF

J: TRBJ1-1
D: TRBD1
V: TRBV2
size: NA
DNA: TGTGCCAGCACAAAGGGACAGGGAGGTTACACTGAAGCTTTCTTT
CDR3: CASTKGQGGYTEAFF

J: TRBJ2-3
D: NA
V: TRBV2
size: NA
DNA: TGTGCCAGCACCACCGAGGGGCGCACGCAGTATTTT
CDR3: CASTTEGRTQYF

J: TRBJ2-1
D: TRBD2
V: TRBV7-2
size: NA
DNA: TGTGCCAGCAGCTTGTTGGGTAGCGGGAGGTACAATGAGCAGTTCTTC
CDR3: CASSLLGSGRYNEQFF

J: TRBJ1-5
D: TRBD1
V: TRBV7-9
size: NA
DNA: TGTGCCAGCAGCTTAGCACAGGGGAGAAATCAGCCCCAGCATTTT
CDR3: CASSLAQGRNQPQHF

J: TRBJ2-2
D: TRBD1
V: TRBV4-3
size: NA
DNA: TGCGCCAGCAGCCAGGGGACAGTAAACACCGGGGAGCTGTTTTTT
CDR3: CASSQGTVNTGELFF

J: TRBJ2-7
D: TRBD2
V: TRBV11-3
size: NA
DNA: TGTGCCAGCAGCCCGCGGACTAGCGGGAGAGACGAGCAGTACTTC
CDR3: CASSPRTSGRDEQYF

J: TRBJ2-1
D: TRBD2
V: TRBV29-1
size: NA
DNA: TGCAGCGTTGATACTAGCGGGGCACGCAATGAGCAGTTCTTC
CDR3: CSVDTSGARNEQFF

J: TRBJ2-6
D: TRBD2
V: TRBV7-8
size: NA
DNA: TGTGCCAGCACCCCAGGGAGGGCTTCTGGGGCCAACGTCCTGACTTTC
CDR3: CASTPGRASGANVLTF

J: TRBJ1-2
D: NA
V: TRBV4-3
size: NA
DNA: TGCGCCAGCAGCCCGTCGAGGGGGACCTCCTATGGCTACACCTTC
CDR3: CASSPSRGTSYGYTF

J: TRBJ2-5
D: NA
V: TRBV6-2/TRBV6-3
size: few
DNA: TGTGCCAGCAGTTACGCCTTCCGAGAGACCCAGTACTTC
CDR3: CASSYAFRETQYF

J: TRBJ2-4
D: TRBD2
V: TRBV2
size: once
DNA: TGTGCCAGCAGCGTACTGGCGGGGGGGGGAAACATTCAGTACTTC
CDR3: CASSVLAGGGNIQYF

J: TRBJ2-1
D: NA
V: TRBV9
size: NA
DNA: TGTGCCAGCAGCAGTTCCGGGACGAGACACAATGAGCAGTTCTTC
CDR3: CASSSSGTRHNEQFF

J: TRBJ2-5
D: TRBD2
V: TRBV11-3
size: NA
DNA: TGTGCCAGCAGCTTAGAGGGGGGGGGATTGGAGGGAGGAGAGACCCAGTACTTC
CDR3: CASSLEGGGLEGGETQYF

J: TRBJ1-5
D: TRBD1
V: TRBV6-2/TRBV6-3
size: NA
DNA: TGTGCCAGCAGTTATTCCTTATATCCGGGACAGGGGATCCAGCCCCAGCATTTT
CDR3: CASSYSLYPGQGIQPQHF

J: TRBJ1-1
D: NA
V: TRBV6-2/TRBV6-3
size: NA
DNA: TGTGCCAGCAGTTACCCCCCCAACACTGAAGCTTTCTTT
CDR3: CASSYPPNTEAFF

J: TRBJ1-2
D: NA
V: TRBV10-3
size: NA
DNA: TGTGCCATCAGCGGGAACAGGGTTCACTATGGCTACACCTTC
CDR3: CAISGNRVHYGYTF

J: TRBJ2-1
D: NA
V: TRBV7-9
size: NA
DNA: TGTGCCAGCAGCTCGAGGGGGGGTCCGTACAATGAGCAGTTCTTC
CDR3: CASSSRGGPYNEQFF

J: TRBJ2-5
D: TRBD1
V: TRBV6-5
size: NA
DNA: TGTGCCAGCAGTTACAGGCGACAGGGCCAAGAGACCCAGTACTTC
CDR3: CASSYRRQGQETQYF

J: TRBJ2-7
D: NA
V: TRBV6-2/TRBV6-3
size: NA
DNA: TGTGCCAGCAGTTACTTGGACAAAGCCTACGAGCAGTACTTC
CDR3: CASSYLDKAYEQYF

J: TRBJ1-4
D: TRBD1
V: TRBV7-3
size: NA
DNA: TGTGCCAGCAGCTTAAGGGACAGGGGACGTGAGACTAATGAAAAACTGTTTTTT
CDR3: CASSLRDRGRETNEKLFF

J: TRBJ2-3
D: TRBD2
V: TRBV3-1/TRBV3-2
size: NA
DNA: TGTGCCAGCAGCCAGCGGTATAGGACTAGCGGGAGTGGGTCAGATACGCAGTATTTT
CDR3: CASSQRYRTSGSGSDTQYF

J: TRBJ2-2
D: NA
V: TRBV19
size: once
DNA: TGTGCCAGTAGTGCTGGGACGCCCTTTCGGGCGGCCGGGGAGCTGTTTTTT
CDR3: CASSAGTPFRAAGELFF

J: TRBJ2-1
D: TRBD2
V: TRBV5-1
size: NA
DNA: TGCGCCAGCAACAAATTAGACATGGGACTAGCGGGCTACAATGAGCAGTTCTTC
CDR3: CASNKLDMGLAGYNEQFF

J: TRBJ2-3
D: TRBD2
V: TRBV10-3
size: NA
DNA: TGTGCCATAAAGGACCCGGGACTACGGGAGGGAGATACGCAGTATTTT
CDR3: CAIKDPGLREGDTQYF

J: TRBJ2-3
D: NA
V: TRBV28
size: NA
DNA: TGTGCCAGCAGTACCAGGAGACAGTCCTTAGATACGCAGTATTTT
CDR3: CASSTRRQSLDTQYF

J: TRBJ1-2
D: NA
V: TRBV10-1
size: NA
DNA: TGCGCCAGCAGAGATACAGGGTCGCAAGCACACTATGGCTACACCTTC
CDR3: CASRDTGSQAHYGYTF

J: TRBJ1-3
D: NA
V: TRBV5-4
size: few
DNA: TGTGCCAGCAGTCAAGACATAAGCTCTGGAAACACCATATATTTT
CDR3: CASSQDISSGNTIYF

J: TRBJ2-1
D: NA
V: TRBV11-3
size: few
DNA: TGTGCCAGCAGCTTAAGGCGGGACAATGAGCAGTTCTTC
CDR3: CASSLRRDNEQFF

J: TRBJ2-7
D: TRBD2
V: TRBV7-3
size: NA
DNA: TGTGCCAGCAGCCACGGGACTAGCTCCTACGAGCAGTACTTC
CDR3: CASSHGTSSYEQYF

J: TRBJ1-6
D: TRBD1
V: TRBV6-6
size: NA
DNA: TGTGCCAGCAGTCAGGACAGGGCCAATTCACCCCTCCACTTT
CDR3: CASSQDRANSPLHF

J: TRBJ2-1
D: NA
V: TRBV7-2
size: NA
DNA: TGTGCCAGCAGCTTAGAGTGGAGGTCTGGGTGGAATGAGCAGTTCTTC
CDR3: CASSLEWRSGWNEQFF

J: TRBJ2-3
D: NA
V: TRBV13
size: NA
DNA: TGTGCCAGCAGCCCTAGGGAAGGTACGCAGTATTTT
CDR3: CASSPREGTQYF

J: TRBJ2-7
D: TRBD2
V: TRBV3-1/TRBV3-2
size: NA
DNA: TGTGCCAGCAGCCAAGAAAAGCGGGGGGGTTGGTACGAGCAGTACTTC
CDR3: CASSQEKRGGWYEQYF

J: TRBJ1-2
D: TRBD1
V: TRBV15
size: NA
DNA: TGTGCCACCAGCGGATCAAGACAGGGGACTGGCTACACCTTC
CDR3: CATSGSRQGTGYTF

J: TRBJ1-2
D: NA
V: TRBV7-9
size: NA
DNA: TGTGCCAGCAGCTTAGGACAGGTCTATGGCTACACCTTC
CDR3: CASSLGQVYGYTF

J: TRBJ2-2
D: NA
V: TRBV7-6
size: NA
DNA: TGTGCCAGCAGCTTAGTTTGGGGCGGGGAGCTGTTTTTT
CDR3: CASSLVWGGELFF

J: TRBJ2-7
D: NA
V: TRBV12-3/TRBV12-4
size: NA
DNA: TGTGCCAGCATGCGGGACTCTTACGAGCAGTACTTC
CDR3: CASMRDSYEQYF

J: TRBJ2-1
D: NA
V: TRBV3-1/TRBV3-2
size: NA
DNA: TGTGCCAGCAGCCAAGGTCATGAGCAGTTCTTC
CDR3: CASSQGHEQFF

J: TRBJ2-5
D: NA
V: TRBV5-1
size: NA
DNA: TGCGCCAGCAGCTTGGCCGGGGGTATGGAGACCCAGTACTTC
CDR3: CASSLAGGMETQYF

J: TRBJ1-2
D: TRBD1
V: TRBV5-6
size: NA
DNA: TGTGCCAGCAGCGTGACAGGGGTCTATGGCTACACCTTC
CDR3: CASSVTGVYGYTF

J: TRBJ2-4
D: NA
V: TRBV2
size: NA
DNA: TGTGCCAGCAGGCTTTACTTCACAGCGGGAGCCAAAAACATTCAGTACTTC
CDR3: CASRLYFTAGAKNIQYF

J: TRBJ1-6
D: TRBD1
V: TRBV19
size: NA
DNA: TGTGCCAGTAGTCCGGGGACAGGTTCCTTCTCCTATAATTCACCCCTCCACTTT
CDR3: CASSPGTGSFSYNSPLHF